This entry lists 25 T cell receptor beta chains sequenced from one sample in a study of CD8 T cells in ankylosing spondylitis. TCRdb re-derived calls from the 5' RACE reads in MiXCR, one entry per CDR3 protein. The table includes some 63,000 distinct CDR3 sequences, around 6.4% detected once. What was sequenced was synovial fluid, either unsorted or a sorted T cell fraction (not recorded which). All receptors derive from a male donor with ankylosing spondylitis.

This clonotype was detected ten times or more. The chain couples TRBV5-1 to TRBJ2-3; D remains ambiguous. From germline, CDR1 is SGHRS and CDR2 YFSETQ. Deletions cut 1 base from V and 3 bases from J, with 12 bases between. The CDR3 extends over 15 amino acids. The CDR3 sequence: CASSLSRRGTDTQYF. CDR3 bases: TGCGCCAGCAGCTTGTCCCGGAGAGGAACAGATACGCAGTATTTT.

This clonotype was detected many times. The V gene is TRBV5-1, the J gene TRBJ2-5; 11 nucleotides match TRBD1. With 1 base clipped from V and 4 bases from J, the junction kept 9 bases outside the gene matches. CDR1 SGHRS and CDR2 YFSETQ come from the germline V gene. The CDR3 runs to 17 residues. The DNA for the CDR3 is TGCGCCAGCAGCTTGAGCGGACAGGGGGCGCGTGGAGAGACCCAGTACTTC. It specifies CASSLSGQGARGETQYF. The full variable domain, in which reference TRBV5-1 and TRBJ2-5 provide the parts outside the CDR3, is KAGVTQTPRYLIKTRGQQVTLSCSPISGHRSVSWYQQTPGQGLQFLFEYFSETQRNKGNFPGRFSGRQFSNSRSEMNVSTLELGDSALYLCASSLSGQGARGETQYFGPGTRLLVL.

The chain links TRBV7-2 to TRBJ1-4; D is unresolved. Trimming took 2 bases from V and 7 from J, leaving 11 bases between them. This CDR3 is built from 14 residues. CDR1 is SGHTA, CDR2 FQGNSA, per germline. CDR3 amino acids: CASSLRVVPEKLFF. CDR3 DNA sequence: TGTGCCAGCAGCTTACGGGTGGTACCTGAAAAACTGTTTTTT.

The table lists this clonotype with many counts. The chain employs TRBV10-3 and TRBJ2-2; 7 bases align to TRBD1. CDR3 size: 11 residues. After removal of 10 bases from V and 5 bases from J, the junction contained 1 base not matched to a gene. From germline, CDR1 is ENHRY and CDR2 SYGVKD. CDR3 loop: CATRGTGELFF. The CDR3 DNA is TGTGCCACCAGGGGGACCGGGGAGCTGTTTTTT.

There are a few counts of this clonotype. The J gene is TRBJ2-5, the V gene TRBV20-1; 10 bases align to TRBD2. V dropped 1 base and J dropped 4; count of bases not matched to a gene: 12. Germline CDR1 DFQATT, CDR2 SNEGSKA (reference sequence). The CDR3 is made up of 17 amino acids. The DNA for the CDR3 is TGCAGTGCTAGAGGGTTTAGCGGGAGGCCCGGAGGAGAGACCCAGTACTTC. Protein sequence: CSARGFSGRPGGETQYF.

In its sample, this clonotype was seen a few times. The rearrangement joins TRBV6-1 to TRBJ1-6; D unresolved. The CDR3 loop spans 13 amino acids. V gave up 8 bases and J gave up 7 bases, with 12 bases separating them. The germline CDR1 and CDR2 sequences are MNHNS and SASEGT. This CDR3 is CASGSEGNSPLHF. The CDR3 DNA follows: TGTGCCAGCGGATCTGAAGGCAATTCACCCCTCCACTTT.

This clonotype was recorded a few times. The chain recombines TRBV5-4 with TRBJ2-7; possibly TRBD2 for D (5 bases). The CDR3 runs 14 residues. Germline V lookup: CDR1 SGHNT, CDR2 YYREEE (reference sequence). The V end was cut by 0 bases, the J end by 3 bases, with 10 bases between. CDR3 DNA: TGTGCCAGCAGCTTGGAGCCTAGCAGCTACGAGCAGTACTTC. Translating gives CASSLEPSSYEQYF.

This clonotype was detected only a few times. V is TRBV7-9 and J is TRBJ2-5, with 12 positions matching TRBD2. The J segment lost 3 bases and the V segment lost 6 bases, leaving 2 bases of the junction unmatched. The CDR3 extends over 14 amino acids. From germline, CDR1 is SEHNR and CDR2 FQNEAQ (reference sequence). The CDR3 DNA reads TGTGCCAGCAGTACTAGCGGGAGGAAAGAGACCCAGTACTTC. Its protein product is CASSTSGRKETQYF.

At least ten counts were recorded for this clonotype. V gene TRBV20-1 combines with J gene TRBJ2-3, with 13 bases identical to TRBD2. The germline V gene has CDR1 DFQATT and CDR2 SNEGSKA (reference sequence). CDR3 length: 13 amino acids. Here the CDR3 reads CSAGLAGADTQYF. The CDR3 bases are TGCAGCGCAGGACTAGCGGGAGCAGATACGCAGTATTTT.

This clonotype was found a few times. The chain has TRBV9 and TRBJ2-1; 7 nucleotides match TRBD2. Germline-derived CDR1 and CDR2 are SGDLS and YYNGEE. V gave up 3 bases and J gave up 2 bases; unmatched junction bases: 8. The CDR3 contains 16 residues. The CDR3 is CASSARGAGTYNEQFF. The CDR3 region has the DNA TGTGCCAGCAGCGCGCGAGGAGCGGGGACCTACAATGAGCAGTTCTTC.

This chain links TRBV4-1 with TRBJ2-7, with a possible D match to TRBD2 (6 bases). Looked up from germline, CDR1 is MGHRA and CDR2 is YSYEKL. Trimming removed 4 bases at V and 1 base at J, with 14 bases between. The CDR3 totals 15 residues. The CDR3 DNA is TGCGCCAGCAGCCCGCGGGACCGACTTTCCTACGAGCAGTACTTC. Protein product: CASSPRDRLSYEQYF.

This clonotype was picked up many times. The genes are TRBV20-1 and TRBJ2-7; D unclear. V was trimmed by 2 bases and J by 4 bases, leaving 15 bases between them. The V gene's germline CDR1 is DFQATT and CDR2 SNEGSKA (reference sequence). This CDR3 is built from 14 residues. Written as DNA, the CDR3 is TGCAGTGCTAGAACCCTATATGGTTCTTACGAGCAGTACTTC. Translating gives CSARTLYGSYEQYF.

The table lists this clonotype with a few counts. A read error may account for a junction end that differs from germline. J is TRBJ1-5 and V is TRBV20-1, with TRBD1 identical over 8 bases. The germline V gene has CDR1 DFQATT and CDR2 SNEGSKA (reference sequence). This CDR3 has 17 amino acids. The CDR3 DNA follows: TGCTGTGCTCTTTCCGGGACAGGAATCTATAGCAATCAGCCCCAGCATTTT. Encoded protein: CCALSGTGIYSNQPQHF.

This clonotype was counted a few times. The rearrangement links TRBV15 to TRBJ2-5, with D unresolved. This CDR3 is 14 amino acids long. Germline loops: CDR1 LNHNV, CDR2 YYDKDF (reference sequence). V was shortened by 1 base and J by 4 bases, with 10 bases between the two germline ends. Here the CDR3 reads CATSRVVGLETQYF. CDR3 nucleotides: TGTGCCACCAGCAGAGTAGTGGGCTTAGAGACCCAGTACTTC.

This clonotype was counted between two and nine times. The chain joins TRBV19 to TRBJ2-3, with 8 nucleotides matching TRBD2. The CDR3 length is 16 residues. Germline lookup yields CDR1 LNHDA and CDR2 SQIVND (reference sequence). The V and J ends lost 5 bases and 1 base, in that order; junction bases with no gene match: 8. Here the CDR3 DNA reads TGTGCCAGTAGTGCCCCGCGGGAGGAGGGCACAGATACGCAGTATTTT. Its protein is CASSAPREEGTDTQYF.

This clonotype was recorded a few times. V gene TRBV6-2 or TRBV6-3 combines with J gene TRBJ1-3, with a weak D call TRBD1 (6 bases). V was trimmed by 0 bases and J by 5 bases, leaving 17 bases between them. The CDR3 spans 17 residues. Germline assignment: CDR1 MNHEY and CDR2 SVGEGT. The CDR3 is CASSYSAGWGRRNTIYF. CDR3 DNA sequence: TGTGCCAGCAGTTACTCTGCAGGATGGGGGCGCAGAAACACCATATATTTT.

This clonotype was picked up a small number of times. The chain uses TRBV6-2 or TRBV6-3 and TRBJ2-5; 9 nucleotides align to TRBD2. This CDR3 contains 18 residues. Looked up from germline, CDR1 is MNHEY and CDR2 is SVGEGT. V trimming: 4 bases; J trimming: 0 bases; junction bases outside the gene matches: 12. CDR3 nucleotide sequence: TGTGCCAGCAGTTGGGGACGGGCTAGCGGGGTGTACCAAGAGACCCAGTACTTC. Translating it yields CASSWGRASGVYQETQYF.

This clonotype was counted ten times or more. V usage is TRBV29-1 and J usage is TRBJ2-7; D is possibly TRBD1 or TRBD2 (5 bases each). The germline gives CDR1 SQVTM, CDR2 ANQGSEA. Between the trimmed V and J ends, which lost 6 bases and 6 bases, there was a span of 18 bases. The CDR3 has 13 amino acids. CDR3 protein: CSVIRDLASEQYF. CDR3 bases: TGCAGCGTCATCCGGGACCTAGCTTCCGAGCAGTACTTC.

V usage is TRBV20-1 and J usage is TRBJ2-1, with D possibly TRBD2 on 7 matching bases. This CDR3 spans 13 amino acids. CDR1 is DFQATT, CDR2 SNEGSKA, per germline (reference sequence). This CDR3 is CRGGQERYNEQFF. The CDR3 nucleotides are TGCAGGGGGGGGCAGGAACGCTACAATGAGCAGTTCTTC.

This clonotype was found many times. This CDR3 reads CASRDPGNTGELFF. The CDR3 DNA reads as TGTGCCAGCAGGGACCCAGGGAACACCGGGGAGCTGTTTTTT. The V gene is TRBV6-2 or TRBV6-3, the J gene TRBJ2-2; D uncertain. The CDR3 is 14 amino acids. V was shortened by 6 bases and J by 1 base, with 9 bases between the two germline ends. CDR1 MNHEY and CDR2 SVGEGT come from the germline V gene.

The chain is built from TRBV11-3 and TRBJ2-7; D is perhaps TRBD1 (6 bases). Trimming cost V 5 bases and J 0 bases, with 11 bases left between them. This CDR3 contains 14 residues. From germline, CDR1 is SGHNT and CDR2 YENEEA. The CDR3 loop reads CASSKWTDSYEQYF. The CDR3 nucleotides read TGTGCCAGCAGCAAGTGGACAGACTCCTACGAGCAGTACTTC.

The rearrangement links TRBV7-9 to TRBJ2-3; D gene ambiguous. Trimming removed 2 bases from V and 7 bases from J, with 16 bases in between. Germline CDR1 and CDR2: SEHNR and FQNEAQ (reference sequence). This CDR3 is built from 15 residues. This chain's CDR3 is CASSLSVQKINTQYF. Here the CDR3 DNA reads TGTGCCAGCAGCTTATCGGTACAGAAAATTAATACGCAGTATTTT.

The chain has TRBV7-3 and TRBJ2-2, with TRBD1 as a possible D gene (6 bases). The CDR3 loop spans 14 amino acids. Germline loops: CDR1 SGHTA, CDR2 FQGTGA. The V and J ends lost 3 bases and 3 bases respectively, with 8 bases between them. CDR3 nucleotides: TGTGCCAGCAGCTTTAACAGGGACACCGGGGAGCTGTTTTTT. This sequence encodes CASSFNRDTGELFF. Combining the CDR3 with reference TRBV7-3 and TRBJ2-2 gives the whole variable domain GAGVSQTPSNKVTEKGKYVELRCDPISGHTALYWYRQSLGQGPEFLIYFQGTGAADDSGLPNDRFFAVRPEGSVSTLKIQRTERGDSAVYLCASSFNRDTGELFFGEGSRLTVL.

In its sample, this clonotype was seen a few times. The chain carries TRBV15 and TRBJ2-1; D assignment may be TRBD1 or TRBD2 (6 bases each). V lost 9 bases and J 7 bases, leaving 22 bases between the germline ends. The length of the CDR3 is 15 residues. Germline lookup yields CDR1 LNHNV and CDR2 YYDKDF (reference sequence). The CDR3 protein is CATRRASRRGNEQFF. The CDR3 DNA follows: TGTGCCACGAGGAGAGCTAGCCGGAGGGGGAATGAGCAGTTCTTC.

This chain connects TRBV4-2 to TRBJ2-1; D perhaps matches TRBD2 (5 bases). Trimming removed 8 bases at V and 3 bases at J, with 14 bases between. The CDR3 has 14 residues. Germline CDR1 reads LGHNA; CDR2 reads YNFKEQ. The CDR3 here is CASGPGLGYNEQFF. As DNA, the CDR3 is TGTGCCAGCGGCCCTGGACTCGGCTACAATGAGCAGTTCTTC.